These T cell receptor beta chains were read from a single sample in a study of CD8+CD57+ T cells in acquired aplastic anemia. TCRdb called the reads again in MiXCR, with one record for every CDR3 protein. The data show some 220,000 distinct CDR3 sequences, roughly 33% seen once. Sequenced: sorted CD4+, CD8+, or CD8+CD57+ T cells (not recorded which) from PBMCs. The source of these receptors is a human donor in good health, serving as a control. CDR3s leave out the opening cysteine and the closing phenylalanine or tryptophan.

v_call: TRBV7-6; cdr3_aa: ASSFTLTGQETQY
v_call: TRBV7-6; cdr3_aa: ASSLVQETQY
v_call: TRBV20-1; cdr3_aa: SATLGQAYGYT
v_call: TRBV5-4; cdr3_aa: ASSLVTGRGTEAF
v_call: TRBV7-2; cdr3_aa: ASSSTGFPPLH
v_call: TRBV5-5; cdr3_aa: ASSFYGGLYNEQF
v_call: TRBV12-5; cdr3_aa: ASGLVLGQGRSPLH
v_call: TRBV10-3; cdr3_aa: AISETLAGTDTQY
v_call: TRBV4-2; cdr3_aa: ASSATGTSGQNEQF
v_call: TRBV24-1; cdr3_aa: ATSDPQETQY